Listed below are T cell receptor beta chains from one sample, sequenced in a study of chemoradiotherapy in HPV16-positive cancers. Libraries were prepared by immunoSEQ multiplex PCR; TCRdb keeps only in-frame clonotypes and omits some of them. The sample lists 500 or so clones, more than 65% occurring once. The source material was tumor tissue, sampled from a patient who underwent chemoradiotherapy. The receptors here all came from a human donor with HPV-associated anogenital cancer. CDR3s include the opening cysteine and the closing phenylalanine or tryptophan. D genes are given only for firm matches. Clone size, where shown, is once, few, many, or a class for clones that have expanded.

d_call j_call clone_size v_call cdr3_aa cdr3_nt
NA TRBJ2-7 NA TRBV5-4 CASSSGRGYEQYF TGTGCCAGCAGCTCGGGACGGGGGTACGAGCAGTACTTC
NA TRBJ1-3 hyperexpanded TRBV4-2 CASSQDIFRAGSGNTIYF TGTGCCAGCAGCCAAGATATCTTCAGGGCGGGCTCTGGAAACACCATATATTTT
NA TRBJ1-1 once TRBV19 CASSIDLYFTKAFF TGTGCCAGTAGTATAGATCTATACTTCACCAAAGCTTTCTTT
TRBD1 TRBJ1-3 NA TRBV9 CASSNQQAGTGVNTIYF TGTGCCAGCAGCAACCAACAGGCGGGGACAGGAGTAAACACCATATATTTT
NA TRBJ1-1 few TRBV7-2 CASSLEGEAFF TGTGCCAGCAGCTTAGAGGGGGAAGCTTTCTTT
NA TRBJ2-7 NA TRBV5-1 CASSLLKEQYF TGCGCCAGCAGCCTCCTGAAAGAGCAGTACTTC
TRBD1 TRBJ1-5 few TRBV6-4 CASSEGTGGNQPQHF TGTGCCAGCAGTGAAGGGACAGGGGGCAATCAGCCCCAGCATTTT
NA TRBJ1-6 NA TRBV28 CASSLGAYGALHF TGTGCCAGCAGCCTAGGAGCCTACGGAGCCCTCCACTTT
NA TRBJ1-4 NA TRBV15 CATSRENEKLFF TGTGCCACCAGCAGGGAAAATGAAAAACTGTTTTTT
NA TRBJ2-5 few TRBV13 CASSPKGGPQETQYF TGTGCCAGCAGCCCTAAGGGTGGCCCCCAAGAGACCCAGTACTTC
TRBD2 TRBJ2-3 NA TRBV28 CASSLLAGGPLTDTQYF TGTGCCAGCAGTTTACTAGCGGGGGGCCCTCTAACAGATACGCAGTATTTT
NA TRBJ2-2 NA TRBV6-1 CASRVLGFAGELFF TGTGCCAGCAGGGTTTTGGGGTTCGCCGGGGAGCTGTTTTTT
NA TRBJ2-5 NA TRBV11-2 CASSLAQGPETQYF TGTGCCAGCAGCTTAGCGCAGGGGCCGGAGACCCAGTACTTC
NA TRBJ2-3 NA TRBV28 CASMNPTELTDTQYF TGTGCCAGCATGAATCCGACCGAGCTCACAGATACGCAGTATTTT
NA TRBJ2-3 NA TRBV30 CAWSVDGRSTDTQYF TGTGCCTGGAGTGTAGACGGCAGATCCACAGATACGCAGTATTTT
TRBD2 TRBJ2-5 NA TRBV19 CASSIWTSGGEETQYF TGTGCCAGTAGTATCTGGACTAGCGGGGGGGAAGAGACCCAGTACTTC